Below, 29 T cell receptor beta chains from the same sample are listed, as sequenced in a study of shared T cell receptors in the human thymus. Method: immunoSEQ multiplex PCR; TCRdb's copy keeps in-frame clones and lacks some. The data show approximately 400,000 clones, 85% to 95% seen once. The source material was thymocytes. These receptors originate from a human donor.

The CDR3 region has the DNA TGTGCCAGCAGCGACTGCAAGGGCGGGAGGTTTCACGGGGAGCTGTTTTTT. It encodes CASSDCKGGRFHGELFF. The chain recombines TRBV7-9 with TRBJ2-2, with 8 bases that match TRBD2. Trimming at V came to 5 bases and at J to 7 bases, leaving 15 bases not matched to a gene. CDR1 SEHNR and CDR2 FQNEAQ come from the germline V gene (reference sequence). The CDR3 is made up of 17 amino acids.

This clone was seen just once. The CDR3 nucleotides read TGTGCCAGCGGATCAGTAGCGGGATGGAGGACAGATACGCAGTATTTT. Protein product: CASGSVAGWRTDTQYF. The chain joins TRBV21-1 to TRBJ2-3; the table's TRBD2 call for D was not verified on the DNA. TRBV21-1 is deemed a pseudogene. This CDR3 comprises 16 residues.

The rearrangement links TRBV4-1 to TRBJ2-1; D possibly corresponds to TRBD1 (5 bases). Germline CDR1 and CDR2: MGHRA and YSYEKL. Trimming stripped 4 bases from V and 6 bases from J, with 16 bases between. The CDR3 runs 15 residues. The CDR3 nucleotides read TGCGCCAGCAGCCCCCAGGCAGGGATCCCCAATGAGCAGTTCTTC. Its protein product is CASSPQAGIPNEQFF.

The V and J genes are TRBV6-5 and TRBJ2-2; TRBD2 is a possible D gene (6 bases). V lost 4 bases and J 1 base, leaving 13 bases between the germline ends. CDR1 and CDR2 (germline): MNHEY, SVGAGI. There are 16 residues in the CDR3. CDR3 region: CASSSMDYLNTGELFF. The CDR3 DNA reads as TGTGCCAGCAGTTCGATGGACTATCTGAACACCGGGGAGCTGTTTTTT.

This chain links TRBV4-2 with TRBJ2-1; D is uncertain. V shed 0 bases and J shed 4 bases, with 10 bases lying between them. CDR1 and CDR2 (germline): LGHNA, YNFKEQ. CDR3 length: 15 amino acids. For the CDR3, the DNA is TGTGCCAGCAGCCAAGATATGAACTTATACAATGAGCAGTTCTTC. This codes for CASSQDMNLYNEQFF.

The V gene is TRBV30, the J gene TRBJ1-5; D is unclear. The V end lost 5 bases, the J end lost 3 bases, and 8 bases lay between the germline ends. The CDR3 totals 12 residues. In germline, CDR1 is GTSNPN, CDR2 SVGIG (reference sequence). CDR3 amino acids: CAWGRINQPQHF. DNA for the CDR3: TGTGCCTGGGGGCGGATCAATCAGCCCCAGCATTTT.

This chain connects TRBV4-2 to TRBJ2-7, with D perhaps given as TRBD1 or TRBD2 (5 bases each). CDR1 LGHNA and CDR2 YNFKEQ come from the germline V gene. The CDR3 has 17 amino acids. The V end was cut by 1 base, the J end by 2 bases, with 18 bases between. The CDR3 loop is CASSQASRGTRAYEQYF. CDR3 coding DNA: TGTGCCAGCAGCCAAGCAAGTCGTGGGACGCGGGCCTACGAGCAGTACTTC.

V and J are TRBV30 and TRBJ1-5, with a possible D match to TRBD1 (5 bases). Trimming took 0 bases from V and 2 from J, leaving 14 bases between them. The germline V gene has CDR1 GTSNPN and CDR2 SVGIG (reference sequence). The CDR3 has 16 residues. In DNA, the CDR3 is TGTGCCTGGAGTGTACTGGGGGGAAGGGGCAATCAGCCCCAGCATTTT. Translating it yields CAWSVLGGRGNQPQHF.

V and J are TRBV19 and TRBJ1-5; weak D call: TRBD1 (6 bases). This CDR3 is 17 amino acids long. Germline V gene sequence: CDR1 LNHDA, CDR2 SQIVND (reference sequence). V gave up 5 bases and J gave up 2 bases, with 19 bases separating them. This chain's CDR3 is CASSPNLTGYGNQPQHF. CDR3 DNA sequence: TGTGCCAGTAGTCCCAACTTAACAGGGTACGGCAATCAGCCCCAGCATTTT.

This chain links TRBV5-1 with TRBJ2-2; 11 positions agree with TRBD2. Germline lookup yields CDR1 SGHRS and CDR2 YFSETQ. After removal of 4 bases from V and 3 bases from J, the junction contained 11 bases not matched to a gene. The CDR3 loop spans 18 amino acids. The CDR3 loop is CASSPIAGGPKDTGELFF. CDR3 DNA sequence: TGCGCCAGCAGCCCAATAGCGGGAGGGCCGAAAGACACCGGGGAGCTGTTTTTT.

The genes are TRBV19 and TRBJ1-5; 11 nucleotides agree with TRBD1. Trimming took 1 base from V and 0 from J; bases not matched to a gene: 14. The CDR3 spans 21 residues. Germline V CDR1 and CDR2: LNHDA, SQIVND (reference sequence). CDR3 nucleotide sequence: TGTGCCAGTAGTATAGGGCTTGTTAGGGACAGGGGGGGATATAGCAATCAGCCCCAGCATTTT. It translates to CASSIGLVRDRGGYSNQPQHF.

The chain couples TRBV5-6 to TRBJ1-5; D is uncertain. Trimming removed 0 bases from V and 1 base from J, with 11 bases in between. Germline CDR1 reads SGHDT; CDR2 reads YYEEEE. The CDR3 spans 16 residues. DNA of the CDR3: TGTGCCAGCAGCTTGGGGAAGGGTACCAGCAATCAGCCCCAGCATTTT. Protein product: CASSLGKGTSNQPQHF. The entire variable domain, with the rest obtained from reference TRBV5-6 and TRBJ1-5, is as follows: DAGVTQSPTHLIKTRGQQVTLRCSPKSGHDTVSWYQQALGQGPQFIFQYYEEEERQRGNFPDRFSGHQFPNYSSELNVNALLLGDSALYLCASSLGKGTSNQPQHFGDGTRLSIL.

The CDR3 bases are TGTGCCAGCACCTCCCGGGACAGGGGAGGGTACAATCAGCCCCAGCATTTT. It translates to CASTSRDRGGYNQPQHF. The gene calls are TRBV28 and TRBJ1-5; TRBD1 agrees at 10 bases. This CDR3 contains 17 residues. After removal of 7 bases from V and 3 bases from J, the junction contained 12 bases not matched to a gene. Per germline, CDR1 MDHEN and CDR2 SYDVKM.

As DNA, the CDR3 is TGTGCCAGCAGTTTATGGCCCAGGGGGCGTAATTATTCAGGGGGTAATTTTCGCGAGCAGTACTTC. Its translation: CASSLWPRGRNYSGGNFREQYF. The rearrangement joins TRBV28 to TRBJ2-7; 8 nucleotides match TRBD1. Germline-derived CDR1 and CDR2 are MDHEN and SYDVKM. The CDR3 has 22 amino acids. Unmatched junction bases numbered 28, after V lost 0 bases and J lost 6 bases.

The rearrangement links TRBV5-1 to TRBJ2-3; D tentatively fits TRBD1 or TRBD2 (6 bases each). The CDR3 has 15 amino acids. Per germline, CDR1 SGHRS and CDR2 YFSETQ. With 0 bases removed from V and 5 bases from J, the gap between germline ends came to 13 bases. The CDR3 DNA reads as TGCGCCAGCAGCTTGGAACTGGCGGGACAAGATACGCAGTATTTT. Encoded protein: CASSLELAGQDTQYF.

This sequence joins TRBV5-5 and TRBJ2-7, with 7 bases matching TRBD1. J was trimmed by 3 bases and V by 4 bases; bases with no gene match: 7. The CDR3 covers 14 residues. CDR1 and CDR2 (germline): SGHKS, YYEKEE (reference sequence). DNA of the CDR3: TGTGCCAGCAGCAATACCGGGACAGACTACGAGCAGTACTTC. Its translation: CASSNTGTDYEQYF.

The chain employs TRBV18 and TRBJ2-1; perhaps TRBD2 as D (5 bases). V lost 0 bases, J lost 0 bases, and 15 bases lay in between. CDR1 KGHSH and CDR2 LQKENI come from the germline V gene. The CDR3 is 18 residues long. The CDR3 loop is CASSPPCNRTSSYNEQFF. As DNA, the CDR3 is TGTGCCAGCTCACCACCGTGTAACCGTACTAGCTCCTACAATGAGCAGTTCTTC.

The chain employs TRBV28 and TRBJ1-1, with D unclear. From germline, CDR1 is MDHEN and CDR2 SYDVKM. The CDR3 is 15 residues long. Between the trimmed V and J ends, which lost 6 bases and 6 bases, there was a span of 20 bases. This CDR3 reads CASSPGSGRHAEAFF. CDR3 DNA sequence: TGTGCCAGCAGCCCCGGATCGGGCAGACATGCTGAAGCTTTCTTT.

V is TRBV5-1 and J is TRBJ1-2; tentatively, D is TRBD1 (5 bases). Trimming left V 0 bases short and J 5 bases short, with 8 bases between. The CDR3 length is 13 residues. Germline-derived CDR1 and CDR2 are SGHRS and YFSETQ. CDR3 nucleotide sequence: TGCGCCAGCAGCTTGGGACAGCTGTATGGCTACACCTTC. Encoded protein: CASSLGQLYGYTF.

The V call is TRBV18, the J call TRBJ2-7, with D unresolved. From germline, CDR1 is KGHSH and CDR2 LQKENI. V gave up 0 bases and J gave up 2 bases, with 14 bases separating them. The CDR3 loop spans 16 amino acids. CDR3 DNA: TGTGCCAGCTCACCACCGGTGGGCAGGTCCGCCTACGAGCAGTACTTC. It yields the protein CASSPPVGRSAYEQYF.

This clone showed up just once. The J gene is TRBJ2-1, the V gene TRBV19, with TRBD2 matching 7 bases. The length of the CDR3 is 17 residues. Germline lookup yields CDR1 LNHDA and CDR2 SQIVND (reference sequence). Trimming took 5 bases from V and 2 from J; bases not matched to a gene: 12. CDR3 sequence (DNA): TGTGCCAGTAGTCGGGCGGGAGCGAAGATAACCTACAATGAGCAGTTCTTC. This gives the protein CASSRAGAKITYNEQFF.

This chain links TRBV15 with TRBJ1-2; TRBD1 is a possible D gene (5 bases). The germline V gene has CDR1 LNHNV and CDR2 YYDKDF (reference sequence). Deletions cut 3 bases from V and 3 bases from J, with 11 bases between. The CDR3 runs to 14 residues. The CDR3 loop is CATSRRDGHYGYTF. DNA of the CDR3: TGTGCCACCAGCAGGCGGGACGGACACTATGGCTACACCTTC.

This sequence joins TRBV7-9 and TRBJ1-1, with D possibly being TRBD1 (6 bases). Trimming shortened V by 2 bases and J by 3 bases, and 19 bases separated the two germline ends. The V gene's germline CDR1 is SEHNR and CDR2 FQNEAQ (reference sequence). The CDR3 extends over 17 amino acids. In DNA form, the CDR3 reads TGTGCCAGCAGCTTAACAGGGATAGCCTTCGTTTACACTGAAGCTTTCTTT. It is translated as CASSLTGIAFVYTEAFF.

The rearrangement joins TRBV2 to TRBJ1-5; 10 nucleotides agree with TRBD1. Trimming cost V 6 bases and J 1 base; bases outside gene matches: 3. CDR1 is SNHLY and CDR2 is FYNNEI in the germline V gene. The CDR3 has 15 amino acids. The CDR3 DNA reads TGTGCCAGCAGGTGGGGACAGGGGAGCAATCAGCCCCAGCATTTT. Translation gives CASRWGQGSNQPQHF.

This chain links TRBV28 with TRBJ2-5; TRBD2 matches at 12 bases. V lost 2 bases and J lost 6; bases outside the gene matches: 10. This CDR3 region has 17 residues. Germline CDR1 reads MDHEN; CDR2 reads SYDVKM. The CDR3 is CASSLGTSGSLGKTQYF. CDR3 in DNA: TGTGCCAGCAGTTTAGGGACTAGCGGGTCCCTCGGGAAGACCCAGTACTTC. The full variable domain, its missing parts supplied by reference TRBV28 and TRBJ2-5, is DVKVTQSSRYLVKRTGEKVFLECVQDMDHENMFWYRQDPGLGLRLIYFSYDVKMKEKGDIPEGYSVSREKKERFSLILESASTNQTSMYLCASSLGTSGSLGKTQYFGPGTRLLVL.

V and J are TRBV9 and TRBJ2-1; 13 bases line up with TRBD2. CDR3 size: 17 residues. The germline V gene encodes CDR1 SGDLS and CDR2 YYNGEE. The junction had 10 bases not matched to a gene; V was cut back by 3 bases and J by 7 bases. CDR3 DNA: TGTGCCAGCAGCGCTTTACTAGCGGGAGGGCCAAGGAATGAGCAGTTCTTC. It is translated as CASSALLAGGPRNEQFF.

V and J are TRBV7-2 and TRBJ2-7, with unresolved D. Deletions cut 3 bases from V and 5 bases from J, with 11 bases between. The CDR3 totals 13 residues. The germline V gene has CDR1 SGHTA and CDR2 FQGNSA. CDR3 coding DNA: TGTGCCAGCAGCTTCTCCCCGGCCAACGAGCAGTACTTC. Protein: CASSFSPANEQYF.

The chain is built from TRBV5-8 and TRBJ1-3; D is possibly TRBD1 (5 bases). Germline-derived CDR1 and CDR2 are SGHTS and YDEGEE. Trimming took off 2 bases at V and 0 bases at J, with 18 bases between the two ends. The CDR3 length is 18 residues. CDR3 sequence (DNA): TGTGCCAGCAGCTTATATTCATCCGGGACCGGCTCTGGAAACACCATATATTTT. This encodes CASSLYSSGTGSGNTIYF.

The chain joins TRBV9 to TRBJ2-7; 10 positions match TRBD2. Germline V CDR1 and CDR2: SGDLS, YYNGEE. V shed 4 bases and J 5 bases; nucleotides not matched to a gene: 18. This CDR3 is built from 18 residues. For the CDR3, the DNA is TGTGCCAGCAGCCACCCCGCTAGCGGGAGCCCCCCGAGGGACGAGCAGTACTTC. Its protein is CASSHPASGSPPRDEQYF.